This is a list of T cell receptor beta chains from one sample in a study of shared T cell receptors in the human thymus. This table comes from immunoSEQ multiplex PCR, and its TCRdb copy is limited to in-frame clones, with some not included. The sample consists of about 380,000 clones, 95% of them appearing once. Input material: thymocytes. The receptors were gathered from a human donor. Each CDR3 is given with its conserved first and last residue. Each record gives: CDR3 length, clone size, V gene, J gene, D gene, CDR3 protein, CDR3 DNA. The D gene is left open where the match is weak. The listing skips clone size in some rows; elsewhere it reads once, few, many or a size class.

13	.	TRBV11-3	TRBJ1-1	.	CASSLRRNTEAFF	TGTGCCAGCAGCTTACGGAGGAACACTGAAGCTTTCTTT
17	.	TRBV27	TRBJ2-1	TRBD2	CASSPMGGGGDVDEQFF	TGTGCCAGCAGTCCTATGGGTGGGGGGGGTGATGTCGATGAGCAGTTCTTC
13	.	TRBV7-7	TRBJ2-5	.	CASSSDTQETQYF	TGTGCTAGCAGTTCAGACACACAAGAGACCCAGTACTTC
15	.	TRBV4-3	TRBJ2-5	.	CASSQDFWPPGAQYF	TGCGCCAGCAGCCAAGATTTCTGGCCACCTGGGGCCCAGTACTTC
15	.	TRBV7-9	TRBJ2-3	.	CASSLDTGPTDTQYF	TGTGCCAGCAGCTTAGATACAGGACCGACAGATACGCAGTATTTT
15	.	TRBV6-1	TRBJ2-5	.	CASSEEDGAWETQYF	TGTGCCAGCAGTGAAGAAGACGGGGCTTGGGAGACCCAGTACTTC
17	.	TRBV27	TRBJ2-7	TRBD1	CASSLTPPGTGRYEQYF	TGTGCCAGCAGTCTCACCCCCCCCGGGACAGGGCGCTACGAGCAGTACTTC
12	few	TRBV28	TRBJ1-5	TRBD1	CASRQGKEPQHF	TGTGCCAGTAGACAGGGAAAGGAGCCCCAGCATTTT
14	.	TRBV28	TRBJ2-3	.	CASSPPSPTDTQYF	TGTGCCAGCAGCCCCCCGAGCCCCACAGATACGCAGTATTTT
13	.	TRBV5-6	TRBJ1-3	.	CASSWTLRSTIYF	TGTGCCAGCAGCTGGACACTTCGAAGCACCATATATTTT
15	.	TRBV5-1	TRBJ2-1	.	CASSIGLAPMSEQFF	TGCGCCAGCAGCATCGGCCTAGCGCCCATGTCTGAGCAGTTCTTC
10	once	TRBV20-1	TRBJ1-5	.	CSLDNQPQHF	TGCAGCCTTGACAATCAGCCCCAGCATTTT
15	.	TRBV9	TRBJ2-7	TRBD1	CASSTKDRPSYEQYF	TGTGCCAGCAGCACGAAGGACAGGCCCTCCTACGAGCAGTACTTC
18	.	TRBV7-2	TRBJ2-7	TRBD2	CASSLGIAGGFFSYEQYF	TGTGCCAGCAGCTTGGGGATAGCGGGAGGCTTTTTTAGCTACGAGCAGTACTTC
11	.	TRBV29-1	TRBJ1-4	.	CSGEVDEKLFF	TGCAGCGGAGAAGTGGACGAAAAACTGTTTTTT
14	.	TRBV5-6	TRBJ2-7	TRBD2	CASSLYLADYEQYF	TGTGCCAGCAGCTTGTACCTAGCGGACTACGAGCAGTACTTC
15	.	TRBV6-5	TRBJ2-7	.	CASSLHPFNTYEQYF	TGTGCCAGCAGTTTACACCCCTTCAACACCTACGAGCAGTACTTC
12	.	TRBV6-5	TRBJ1-2	.	CASTYYGGGYTF	TGTGCCAGCACCTATTACGGGGGTGGCTACACCTTC
17	.	TRBV28	TRBJ1-2	TRBD1	CASSPPPGQGPNYGYTF	TGTGCCAGCAGTCCTCCCCCCGGACAGGGACCTAACTATGGCTACACCTTC
17	.	TRBV7-2	TRBJ2-4	.	CASSLVPPQTAKNIQYF	TGTGCCAGCAGCTTAGTTCCTCCCCAAACAGCCAAAAACATTCAGTACTTC
21	.	TRBV28	TRBJ2-1	TRBD2	CASSFSPAPSSGRVRYNEQFF	TGTGCCAGCAGTTTTAGCCCCGCCCCGTCTAGCGGGAGGGTTAGATACAATGAGCAGTTCTTC
18	.	TRBV28	TRBJ1-5	.	CASSLGVRGRYSNQPQHF	TGTGCCAGCAGTTTGGGCGTAAGGGGTAGGTATAGCAATCAGCCCCAGCATTTT
17	.	TRBV6-4	TRBJ2-1	TRBD2	CASSDRPAAGVYNEQFF	TGTGCCAGCAGTGACCGCCCGGCGGCGGGGGTTTACAATGAGCAGTTCTTC
18	once	TRBV2	TRBJ1-3	.	CASSPTHRGRSEGNTIYF	TGTGCCAGCAGTCCAACTCACCGGGGCCGTAGCGAAGGAAACACCATATATTTT
11	.	TRBV27	TRBJ2-7	.	CASSLSEEQYF	TGTGCCAGCAGTTTATCGGAGGAGCAGTACTTC
15	.	TRBV19	TRBJ1-2	.	CATQKERVGNYGYTF	TGTGCCACCCAGAAGGAGAGGGTTGGCAACTATGGCTACACCTTC
14	.	TRBV4-3	TRBJ2-7	.	CASSQGEWNDEQYF	TGCGCCAGCAGCCAGGGGGAATGGAATGACGAGCAGTACTTC
19	.	TRBV7-2	TRBJ2-1	TRBD2	CASSWGLAGGGLTYNEQFF	TGTGCCAGCAGCTGGGGACTAGCGGGAGGGGGGCTAACCTACAATGAGCAGTTCTTC
19	once	TRBV6-1	TRBJ1-3	.	CASSVPGHGKYYSGNTIYF	TGTGCCAGCAGTGTTCCGGGACACGGGAAGTATTACTCTGGAAACACCATATATTTT
13	.	TRBV11-2	TRBJ1-2	.	CASGLNDGLGYTF	TGTGCCAGTGGGTTAAACGACGGACTTGGCTACACCTTC
13	.	TRBV6-4	TRBJ2-2	.	CASRKGAAGELFF	TGTGCCAGCAGAAAGGGAGCGGCCGGGGAGCTGTTTTTT
13	.	TRBV28	TRBJ2-5	TRBD1	CASSGQVQETQYF	TGTGCCAGCAGCGGACAGGTTCAAGAGACCCAGTACTTC
14	.	TRBV10-2	TRBJ2-2	.	CASSGGPITGELFF	TGCGCCAGCAGTGGGGGACCGATCACCGGGGAGCTGTTTTTT
16	.	TRBV27	TRBJ1-1	TRBD1	CASSLSETGKNTEAFF	TGTGCCAGCAGTTTATCCGAGACAGGGAAGAACACTGAAGCTTTCTTT
16	.	TRBV6-6	TRBJ1-5	.	CASSPDSYYSNQPQHF	TGTGCCAGCAGCCCAGACAGTTATTATAGCAATCAGCCCCAGCATTTT
15	.	TRBV6-5	TRBJ1-1	.	CASSYRPIRDTEAFF	TGTGCCAGCAGTTACCGTCCGATTCGGGACACTGAAGCTTTCTTT
12	.	TRBV28	TRBJ2-1	.	CASSFSYNEQFF	TGTGCCAGCAGTTTCTCCTACAATGAGCAGTTCTTC
16	.	TRBV9	TRBJ2-2	.	CASSVADSLNTGELFF	TGTGCCAGCAGCGTAGCGGACAGTTTAAACACCGGGGAGCTGTTTTTT
14	.	TRBV30	TRBJ2-3	TRBD2	CAWHRAGPTDTQYF	TGTGCCTGGCACAGAGCGGGACCCACAGATACGCAGTATTTT
17	.	TRBV6-4	TRBJ2-1	TRBD2	CASSARLAGESYNEQFF	TGTGCCAGCAGTGCCCGACTAGCGGGAGAGTCCTACAATGAGCAGTTCTTC
20	.	TRBV10-2	TRBJ2-6	.	CASSGDHRPRIPSGANVLTF	TGCGCCAGCAGTGGGGACCATCGCCCTCGAATACCCTCTGGGGCCAACGTCCTGACTTTC
20	.	TRBV9	TRBJ2-2	.	CASSVGSKFVGGSMDGELFF	TGTGCCAGCAGCGTAGGATCTAAATTCGTCGGGGGATCGATGGACGGGGAGCTGTTTTTT
17	.	TRBV30	TRBJ2-1	.	CAWRVNLTGRHGNEQFF	TGTGCCTGGAGGGTCAACCTGACTGGTCGGCACGGTAATGAGCAGTTCTTC
16	.	TRBV19	TRBJ2-2	.	CASSPPRTAHTGELFF	TGTGCCAGTAGTCCCCCTCGCACAGCACACACCGGGGAGCTGTTTTTT
17	.	TRBV9	TRBJ1-3	.	CASSVEPQGRVGNTIYF	TGTGCCAGCAGCGTCGAACCGCAGGGAAGGGTTGGAAACACCATATATTTT
13	.	TRBV7-9	TRBJ2-7	.	CASSPPPSEEQYF	TGTGCCAGCAGCCCACCCCCCAGTGAAGAGCAGTACTTC